The next 3 T cell receptor beta chains were all read from a single sample in a study of human T cells and chemical hapten exposure. TCRdb reprocessed the RACE reads via MiXCR and lists one record per CDR3 protein. Seen here are about 69,000 distinct CDR3 sequences, 30% to 35% observed once, and the top ten hold more than 7%. Time point specified: patch test 1, 2 weeks after DPC sensitization. Treatment specified: therapeutic diphenylcyclopropenone sensitization with weekly scalp DPC. The sequencing here drew on whole blood, taken in connection with sensitization to the hapten diphenylcyclopropenone (DPC). The receptors come from a middle-aged man with alopecia areata. Some clones in this sample may be carry-over from other donors' samples.

The gene calls are TRBV13 and TRBJ2-3; D remains ambiguous. The CDR3 contains 14 residues. The germline CDR1 and CDR2 sequences are PRHDT and FYEKMQ (reference sequence). V was pared by 5 bases and J by 2 bases, with 11 bases between. Here the CDR3 DNA reads TGTGCCAGCAGCCTCGAACTGACCACAGATACGCAGTATTTT. Translating it yields CASSLELTTDTQYF. The complete variable domain, with remaining parts taken from reference TRBV13 and TRBJ2-3, reads AAGVIQSPRHLIKEKRETATLKCYPIPRHDTVYWYQQGPGQDPQFLISFYEKMQSDKGSIPDRFSAQQFSDYHSELNMSSLELGDSALYFCASSLELTTDTQYFGPGTRLTVL.

This clonotype was recorded a few times. This chain joins TRBV5-6 and TRBJ1-5, with D unclear. Germline CDR1 SGHDT, CDR2 YYEEEE. V was pared by 2 bases and J by 0 bases, with 6 bases between. The CDR3 contains 14 residues. The CDR3 region is CASSLLNSNQPQHF. The CDR3 coding sequence is TGTGCCAGCAGCTTACTCAATAGCAATCAGCCCCAGCATTTT. The full variable domain, in which reference TRBV5-6 and TRBJ1-5 provide the parts outside the CDR3, is DAGVTQSPTHLIKTRGQQVTLRCSPKSGHDTVSWYQQALGQGPQFIFQYYEEEERQRGNFPDRFSGHQFPNYSSELNVNALLLGDSALYLCASSLLNSNQPQHFGDGTRLSIL.

The rearrangement joins TRBV5-5 to TRBJ2-3; D is unclear. The CDR3 contains 15 residues. The V gene's germline CDR1 is SGHKS and CDR2 YYEKEE (reference sequence). V lost 4 bases to trimming and J lost 5 bases, with 17 bases between them. The CDR3: CASSVPRTGKDTQYF. In nucleotides, the CDR3 is TGTGCCAGCAGCGTACCCCGGACGGGCAAAGATACGCAGTATTTT.